This T cell receptor beta chain originates from a study of blood T cell repertoires in COVID-19 (dated by TCRdb to between 2020 and 2021). Turning to the overall study: The collaborator samples originated in the United States, Italy and Spain and spanned the acute and convalescent phases of COVID-19. The repertoires were released in a freely available public database intended as a resource for research on the immune response to SARS-CoV-2. Samples were obtained from the ongoing ImmuneRACE study (first 160 participants) and from 950 to 1,500 subjects provided by 6 global collaborators. HLA class I and class II types, where available, came from metadata supplied by the sample provider rather than from assay-based typing. Sample metadata almost always included a de-identified subject ID, COVID-19 status, age in years and sex. Deeply sampled blood TCRbeta repertoires from subjects exposed to, actively infected with, or recovered from COVID-19 were included in the dataset. The prospective study material was composed of cDNA or gDNA derived from T cells, B-cell-depleted T cells, or PBMCs.

CDR1 and CDR2 were assigned from the germline V gene as LGHNT and FRNRAP. The CDR3 measures 17 amino acids from cysteine to phenylalanine. CDR3 DNA is the only sequence kept; it has 51 bases, read in frame from the first base. The germline ends are 17 bases apart after V is trimmed by 5 bases and J by 0 bases. As to this clone: The antigen this receptor binds is unknown. The sample holds no much larger clone one base away, and base qualities are not on file.

The collaborating institutions used their own protocols to collect whole blood in K2EDTA tubes. For TCRbeta analysis, collaborators shipped samples as frozen whole blood, isolated PBMCs, or DNA extracted from either of those sample types. TCRbeta CDR3 regions were amplified from genomic DNA using the immunoSEQ Assay, a bias-controlled multiplex PCR. As for how the authors treated the data: Nucleated cell counts per sample were estimated from amplification of reference gene primers within the assay. To quantify the absolute abundance of each unique TCRbeta CDR3 rearrangement, sequence reads were collapsed and filtered. For each sample, productive Simpson clonality was calculated by taking the square root of Simpson's diversity index across productive rearrangements. Entries here come from immuneACCESS through TCRdb and include only in-frame sequences with V and J called. Some clones fail to appear in such tables; in the studies checked, an unresolved V gene covers under half of the shortfall, and the cause of the remainder is unknown. The V and J calls and clone size are taken from that table; D and trimming were inferred from the DNA. The sample table contains some 670,000 clones; only one count was recorded for 80% to 90% of them. About 0.24% of the sample is taken by the ten largest.

Study-wide findings and limitations: Clinical and demographic metadata were provided uncurated, with the amount varying by source and participant.

This receptor chain uses TRBV12-5 and TRBJ1-3; TRBD1 is a possible D gene, resting on 6 matching bases. The sequence was obtained from a woman under 30 with acute or convalescent COVID-19. The sequencing sample was made of peripheral blood. The CDR3 in this case is CASGPLGGGYSGNTIYF. The bases are TGTGCTAGTGGTCCACTGGGAGGGGGGTACTCTGGAAACACCATATATTTT. This CDR3, with the reference TRBV12-5 and TRBJ1-3 proteins standing in past its ends, gives the full variable domain DARVTQTPRHKVTEMGQEVTMRCQPILGHNTVFWYRQTMMQGLELLAYFRNRAPLDDSGMPKDRFSAEMPDATLATLKIQPSEPRDSAVYFCASGPLGGGYSGNTIYFGEGSWLTVV.